This TCR beta chain derives from a study of siplizumab effects on memory and regulatory T cells (dated by TCRdb to the late 2010s). Regarding the complete study: The effect of the anti-CD2 antibody siplizumab on alloreactive T-cell subsets was examined in allogeneic mixed lymphocyte reactions constructed from human PBMCs. What the research found in general, with its limitations: Sequences below about 10^-5 frequency were poorly captured, so only a minor fraction of alloreactive clones could be mapped to unstimulated subsets. Among mappable alloreactive CD4+ clones, an average Treg-derived fraction of about 70% was observed with siplizumab, compared with 25% to 30% in control reactions. Compared with memory T cells, unstimulated naive T cells appeared more diverse, and naive cells seemed to make a substantial contribution to the alloresponse. Siplizumab significantly lowered the cumulative frequency of alloreactive sequences that could be traced to unstimulated CD4+ memory T cells. The suppressive function of proliferating Tregs from siplizumab cultures was not functionally confirmed. About 80-96% of proliferating CD4+ or CD8+ clones could not be given a naive or memory phenotype.

In the case of this clone: Its antigen remains undetermined. No qualities accompany the bases; no much larger clone lies one base away.

The library came from the immunoSEQ multiplex PCR assay. The deep sequencing platform assayed around 94,000 TCR templates per sample. Genomic DNA extracted from sorted T cells was the material used for TCRbeta CDR3 sequencing. In the source study's methods: The R programming language was used for clonal analysis of the TCRbeta CDR3 data. Alloreactive CD4+ and CD8+ clones were identified by comparing unstimulated samples to CFSE-low samples taken after the reaction. Regulatory or non-regulatory origin was assigned to alloreactive CD4+ clones by matching of sequences to sorted unstimulated Treg and non-Treg repertoires. Sourced from immuneACCESS, this table was stored by TCRdb with only in-frame sequences that have V and J called. A share of the clones is absent; for the studies checked, an unresolved V gene accounts for under half, and the remainder has no known explanation. That table furnishes V, J and clone size, whereas the DNA furnished D and trimming. In all, the sample holds approximately 94,000 clones, and 90% to 95% of those were seen once. 5.5% to 7.5% of the sample comes from the top ten.

Including the terminal cysteine and phenylalanine, the CDR3 comprises 15 residues. Only the CDR3 DNA is retained, 45 bases long and in frame from the first base. V lost 4 bases and J lost 4 bases; the stretch between them is 17 bases long. The germline V gene (reference sequence) gives CDR1 as PRHDT and CDR2 as FYEKMQ. TCRbeta CDR3 sequencing was performed on sorted unstimulated T cells and on proliferating T cells recovered from mixed lymphocyte reactions. Fresh whole blood from approximately ten HLA-typed healthy donors was used to isolate PBMCs. This TCR was recovered from a human donor in good health. The sequence is built from TRBV13 and TRBJ2-7, and possibly TRBD2, on 5 matching bases. The sample was CD8+ T cells sorted from blood. Read as DNA, the sequence is TGTGCCAGCAGCTCCGGGGAAGCGGAGATATACGAGCAGTACTTC. Translated, this is CASSSGEAEIYEQYF.